This entry lists 29 T cell receptor beta chains sequenced from one sample in a study of T cells in Graves' hyperthyroidism and ophthalmopathy (dated by TCRdb to about 2019). The receptor library was made with multiplex PCR. The sequencer was an Illumina HiSeq 2000. The TCR beta CDR3 regions were amplified from the RNA transcripts. The TCR CDR3 was subjected to a first round of RT-PCR using the HTBI primer set and the Qiagen OneStep RT-PCR kit. TCRdb trimmed public reads at Q25 via fastp, called clones via MiXCR and kept in-frame beta chains. Each CDR3 protein gets just one entry, which takes the most common genes and DNA from the rows behind it. In all, the sample holds a few hundred thousand distinct CDR3 sequences, and about a sixth of those were seen once. 25% to 30% of the sample belongs to the ten largest clones. The sample was blood. These receptors originate from a woman under 30 with Graves' hyperthyroidism that later progressed to Graves' ophthalmopathy.

Many counts were recorded for this clonotype. The rearrangement links TRBV6-1 to TRBJ2-5; D might be TRBD2 (6 bases). This CDR3 has 15 residues. Germline V gene lookup returns CDR1 MNHNS and CDR2 SASEGT. The V end was cut by 7 bases, the J end by 0 bases, with 15 bases between. CDR3 sequence (DNA): TGTGCCAGCACTGGGACTGCGGAGTACCAAGAGACCCAGTACTTC. As protein: CASTGTAEYQETQYF.

V is TRBV4-1 and J is TRBJ1-5; D possibly corresponds to TRBD1 (5 bases). There are 17 residues in the CDR3. Per germline, CDR1 MGHRA and CDR2 YSYEKL. V lost 0 bases, J lost 3 bases, and 15 bases lay in between. This CDR3 is CASSQELLTGTNQPQHF. The CDR3 DNA reads TGCGCCAGCAGCCAAGAACTTCTAACAGGTACCAATCAGCCCCAGCATTTT.

This clonotype showed up just once. This rearrangement joins TRBV29-1 to TRBJ2-1; the match to TRBD1 covers 7 bases. J lost 4 bases, V lost 8 bases, and 8 bases had no gene match. Germline values: CDR1 SQVTM, CDR2 ANQGSEA. The CDR3 contains 13 residues. CDR3 DNA sequence: TGCAGCTTCAGGGGGAGCGGTTACAATGAGCAGTTCTTC. This translates into CSFRGSGYNEQFF.

This clonotype was recorded many times. The chain is built from TRBV15 and TRBJ1-5; TRBD1 matches at 9 bases. Trimming cost V 3 bases and J 9 bases; bases outside gene matches: 6. The CDR3 consists of 14 residues. Per germline, CDR1 LNHNV and CDR2 YYDKDF (reference sequence). In DNA, the CDR3 is TGTGCCACCAGCAGGACAGGGGGGGCCGGGCCCCAGCATTTT. Translation: CATSRTGGAGPQHF. Complete variable domain (other parts from reference TRBV15 and TRBJ1-5): DAMVIQNPRYQVTQFGKPVTLSCSQTLNHNVMYWYQQKSSQAPKLLFHYYDKDFNNEADTPDNFQSRRPNTSFCFLDIRSPGLGDTAMYLCATSRTGGAGPQHFGDGTRLSIL.

The gene calls are TRBV7-9 and TRBJ2-7; 7 nucleotides line up with TRBD1. V shed 4 bases, J shed 2 bases, and the junction held 8 bases outside the gene matches. The CDR3 runs 15 residues. Germline V gene lookup returns CDR1 SEHNR and CDR2 FQNEAQ (reference sequence). CDR3 bases: TGTGCCAGCAGCTCCCGGACAGGCGCCGCCTACGAGCAGTACTTC. The encoded protein is CASSSRTGAAYEQYF.

This clonotype came up many times. The V gene is TRBV28, the J gene TRBJ1-5, with TRBD1 as a possible D gene (5 bases). The V end was cut by 3 bases, the J end by 2 bases, with 11 bases between. The CDR3 length is 15 residues. Germline V gene data show CDR1 as MDHEN and CDR2 as SYDVKM. CDR3 sequence (DNA): TGTGCCAGCAGTTTGAGGGGATTGGGCAATCAGCCCCAGCATTTT. Its translation: CASSLRGLGNQPQHF.

In its sample, this clonotype was seen a few times. The J gene is TRBJ1-3, the V gene TRBV27; D not resolved. The V and J ends lost 4 bases and 4 bases respectively, with 11 bases between them. Germline loops: CDR1 MNHEY, CDR2 SMNVEV (reference sequence). The CDR3 spans 14 residues. The CDR3 is CASSSRLAGNTIYF. CDR3 in DNA: TGTGCCAGCAGTTCCCGCTTGGCCGGAAACACCATATATTTT.

This clonotype was counted ten times or more. This chain uses TRBV12-3 or TRBV12-4 with TRBJ1-1; D ambiguous. The CDR3 spans 12 residues. Trimming pared 1 base from V and 4 bases from J, leaving 4 bases between. The CDR3 is CASSLGPTEAFF. DNA of the CDR3: TGTGCCAGCAGTTTAGGGCCCACTGAAGCTTTCTTT.

This clonotype occurred many times. The gene calls are TRBV20-1 and TRBJ2-2; TRBD2 might be the D (5 bases). The V end was cut by 5 bases, the J end by 4 bases, with 14 bases between. The CDR3 covers 14 residues. Germline V gene sequence: CDR1 DFQATT, CDR2 SNEGSKA (reference sequence). The CDR3 sequence: CSAPGLRATGELFF. The CDR3 DNA sequence: TGCAGTGCTCCTGGACTTAGAGCCACCGGGGAGCTGTTTTTT.

This clonotype was observed a few times. Mismatch with germline at one junction end may stem from a read error. This chain joins TRBV6-2 or TRBV6-3 and TRBJ1-5; D is uncertain. Germline V gene sequence: CDR1 MNHEY, CDR2 SVGEGT. The CDR3 length is 17 residues. CDR3 in DNA: TGTGCCAGCAGTCCCTTCCGGCAGGTTAATTCGAATCGGCCCCAGCATTTT. This codes for CASSPFRQVNSNRPQHF.

This clonotype was counted between two and nine times. The chain carries TRBV6-1 and TRBJ2-2; D may be TRBD1 (5 bases). CDR3 length: 15 residues. Trimming removed 6 bases at V and 3 bases at J, with 14 bases between. Germline V CDR1 and CDR2: MNHNS, SASEGT. CDR3 nucleotide sequence: TGTGCCAGCAGGGCGTCCAGGGTGGACACCGGGGAGCTGTTTTTT. Protein sequence: CASRASRVDTGELFF.

This clonotype has ten or more counts. This sequence joins TRBV11-2 and TRBJ2-1; 7 nucleotides match TRBD1. CDR3 length: 15 amino acids. The V segment lost 5 bases and the J segment 7 bases; nucleotides outside the gene matches: 11. Germline assignment: CDR1 SGHAT and CDR2 FQNNGV. The CDR3 reads CASSPTGHVTNEQFF. CDR3 DNA: TGTGCCAGCAGCCCGACAGGGCATGTCACGAATGAGCAGTTCTTC.

The V and J genes are TRBV12-3 or TRBV12-4 and TRBJ1-2, with TRBD1 matching over 9 bases. The CDR3 contains 16 residues. The V segment lost 3 bases and the J segment 4 bases; nucleotides outside the gene matches: 9. The CDR3 coding sequence is TGTGCCAGCAGTTTCGGGACAGGGAACGGGGCCTATGGCTACACCTTC. This translates into CASSFGTGNGAYGYTF.

The chain employs TRBV28 and TRBJ2-7; 9 nucleotides align to TRBD1. V dropped 6 bases and J dropped 7; count of bases not matched to a gene: 10. This CDR3 region has 14 residues. CDR1 and CDR2 from the germline V gene are MDHEN and SYDVKM. For the CDR3, the DNA is TGTGCCAGCAGACAAGGCACAGGGGGCAGGGAGCAGTACTTC. Protein: CASRQGTGGREQYF. The full variable domain, in which reference TRBV28 and TRBJ2-7 provide the parts outside the CDR3, is DVKVTQSSRYLVKRTGEKVFLECVQDMDHENMFWYRQDPGLGLRLIYFSYDVKMKEKGDIPEGYSVSREKKERFSLILESASTNQTSMYLCASRQGTGGREQYFGPGTRLTVT.

This clonotype was seen ten or more times. The chain links TRBV12-3 or TRBV12-4 to TRBJ2-7, with D possibly being TRBD1 (5 bases). The CDR3 runs 12 residues. V was trimmed by 5 bases and J by 4 bases, leaving 9 bases between them. In DNA form, the CDR3 reads TGTGCCAGCAGTACAGGATGGTACGAGCAGTACTTC. This translates into CASSTGWYEQYF.

This clonotype has only a few counts. The genes are TRBV3-1 and TRBJ2-6; D is uncertain. The CDR3 totals 13 residues. Germline assignment: CDR1 LGHDT and CDR2 YNNKEL (reference sequence). Between the trimmed V and J ends, which lost 10 bases and 0 bases, there was a span of 7 bases. The CDR3 region has the DNA TGTGCCACCGCATACTCTGGGGCCAACGTCCTGACTTTC. Its protein product is CATAYSGANVLTF.

This clonotype came up many times. J is TRBJ2-1 and V is TRBV20-1; 10 nucleotides line up with TRBD1. The ends lost 0 bases at V and 4 bases at J; junction bases unmatched: 6. Germline V CDR1 and CDR2: DFQATT, SNEGSKA (reference sequence). This CDR3 region has 16 residues. The CDR3 DNA reads as TGCAGTGCTAGAGAGGGTGGGACAGGGGTATACAATGAGCAGTTCTTC. This gives the protein CSAREGGTGVYNEQFF.

A remark on this clonotype: Given a much more abundant clone one base away, this may be a read error. V is TRBV7-2 and J is TRBJ2-2, with 8 bases lining up with TRBD2. CDR1 and CDR2 (germline): SGHTA, FQGNSA. V lost 5 bases to trimming and J lost 8 bases; unmatched junction nucleotides: 16. The CDR3 is 17 residues long. DNA for the CDR3: TGTGCCAGCAGCCTTGTACCGGGACTAGTGGGATCGGGGGAGCTGTTTTTT. This translates into CASSLVPGLVGSGELFF.

This clonotype was found a few times. The J gene is TRBJ2-1, the V gene TRBV19, with TRBD2 as a possible D gene (5 bases). Germline loops: CDR1 LNHDA, CDR2 SQIVND (reference sequence). Trimming removed 3 bases from V and 2 bases from J, with 11 bases in between. The CDR3 runs 15 residues. The CDR3 protein is CASSILLVTYNEQFF. The CDR3 DNA reads as TGTGCCAGTAGTATCCTACTAGTGACCTACAATGAGCAGTTCTTC.

This clonotype was seen at least ten times. This chain joins TRBV6-6 and TRBJ2-7, with 9 bases lining up with TRBD2. V dropped 0 bases and J dropped 4; count of bases not matched to a gene: 4. Germline-derived CDR1 and CDR2 are MNHNY and SVGAGI (reference sequence). CDR3 length: 15 residues. The CDR3 spells CASSYSSSGTYEQYF. CDR3 in DNA: TGTGCCAGCAGTTACTCCTCTAGCGGGACGTACGAGCAGTACTTC.

This clonotype was observed a few times. The V call is TRBV5-8, the J call TRBJ1-2; 7 bases align to TRBD1. This CDR3 contains 16 residues. Germline lookup yields CDR1 SGHTS and CDR2 YDEGEE. With V trimmed by 2 bases and J by 1 base, 8 bases remained unmatched. The CDR3 region is CASSFRGQLDNYGYTF. The CDR3 DNA reads as TGTGCCAGCAGCTTCCGGGGACAGCTGGATAACTATGGCTACACCTTC.

In this sample, this clonotype turned up many times. J is TRBJ1-5 and V is TRBV5-1, with D possibly TRBD1 on 5 matching bases. The V and J ends lost 4 bases and 6 bases respectively, with 14 bases between them. This CDR3 has 14 residues. Germline V gives CDR1 SGHRS, CDR2 YFSETQ. This chain's CDR3 is CASSPGGGGQPQHF. The CDR3 coding sequence is TGCGCCAGCAGCCCCGGAGGCGGGGGTCAGCCCCAGCATTTT.

J is TRBJ2-7 and V is TRBV19; D may correspond to TRBD1 or TRBD2 (5 bases each). The CDR3 consists of 15 residues. Per the germline V gene, CDR1 is LNHDA and CDR2 is SQIVND (reference sequence). Trimming took off 5 bases at V and 4 bases at J, with 18 bases between the two ends. The CDR3 sequence is CASSASPGPTYEQYF. The CDR3 region has the DNA TGTGCCAGTAGTGCGAGTCCGGGACCGACTTACGAGCAGTACTTC.

The CDR3 DNA sequence: TGTGCCAGTAGTCGCCCGGTTGGTTCACCCCTCCACTTT. Translating it yields CASSRPVGSPLHF. The chain has TRBV19 and TRBJ1-6; D uncertain. V gave up 5 bases and J gave up 9 bases, with 11 bases separating them. The CDR3 is 13 residues long. Germline-derived CDR1 and CDR2 are LNHDA and SQIVND (reference sequence).

This clonotype was found a few times. V and J are TRBV7-8 and TRBJ2-1; D not certain. The CDR3 is made up of 14 amino acids. CDR1 and CDR2 (germline): SGHVS, FQNEAQ. V was clipped by 0 bases and J by 7 bases, with 10 bases between them. CDR3 nucleotide sequence: TGTGCCAGCAGCTTAGCGAATACAATGAATGAGCAGTTCTTC. Translation: CASSLANTMNEQFF.

This chain joins TRBV4-1 and TRBJ2-1; 8 nucleotides match TRBD2. Germline trimming cut 2 bases from V and 4 bases from J; bases unmatched to any gene: 7. The CDR3 is made up of 16 amino acids. Germline V gives CDR1 MGHRA, CDR2 YSYEKL. The CDR3 DNA follows: TGCGCCAGCAGCCAACCAACTAGCGGAAGGTACAATGAGCAGTTCTTC. Amino acid sequence: CASSQPTSGRYNEQFF.

The chain uses TRBV6-2 or TRBV6-3 and TRBJ2-7; D might be TRBD2 (6 bases). Trimming shortened V by 1 base and J by 3 bases, and 10 bases separated the two germline ends. The CDR3 loop spans 14 amino acids. Germline V gives CDR1 MNHEY, CDR2 SVGEGT. CDR3 nucleotides: TGTGCCAGCAGTTACTGGGAGGCGAACTACGAGCAGTACTTC. Its protein product is CASSYWEANYEQYF.

This clonotype was detected ten times or more. This chain joins TRBV7-8 and TRBJ1-1; TRBD1 matches 8 bases. J gave up 5 bases and V 5 bases, and 7 bases lay outside the gene matches. Per germline, CDR1 SGHVS and CDR2 FQNEAQ. The CDR3 spans 14 residues. The chain's CDR3 is CASSPRTGGTEAFF. CDR3 bases: TGTGCCAGCAGCCCACGTACAGGGGGGACTGAAGCTTTCTTT.

The V call is TRBV20-1, the J call TRBJ1-1; perhaps TRBD1 as D (5 bases). CDR1 and CDR2 from the germline V gene are DFQATT and SNEGSKA (reference sequence). The germline V and J ends were trimmed by 6 bases and 1 base, with 12 bases remaining between them. The length of the CDR3 is 13 residues. CDR3 sequence reads: CSAVPQENTEAFF. CDR3 DNA sequence: TGCAGTGCGGTCCCACAGGAGAACACTGAAGCTTTCTTT.